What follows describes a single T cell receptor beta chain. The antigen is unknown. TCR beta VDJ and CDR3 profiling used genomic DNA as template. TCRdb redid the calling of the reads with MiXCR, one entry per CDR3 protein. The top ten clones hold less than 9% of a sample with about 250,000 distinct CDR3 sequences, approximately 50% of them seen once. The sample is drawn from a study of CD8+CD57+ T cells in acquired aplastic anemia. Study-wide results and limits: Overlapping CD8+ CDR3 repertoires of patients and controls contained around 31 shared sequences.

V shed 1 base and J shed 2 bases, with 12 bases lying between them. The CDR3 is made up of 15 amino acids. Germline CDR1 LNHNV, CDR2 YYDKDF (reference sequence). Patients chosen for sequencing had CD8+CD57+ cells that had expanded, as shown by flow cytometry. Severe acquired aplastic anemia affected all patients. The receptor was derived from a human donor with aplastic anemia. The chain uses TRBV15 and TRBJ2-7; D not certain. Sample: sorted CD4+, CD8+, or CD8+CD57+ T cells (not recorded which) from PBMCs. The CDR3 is CATSRAVSQTYEQYF. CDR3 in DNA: TGTGCCACCAGCAGAGCAGTTTCCCAGACCTACGAGCAGTACTTC. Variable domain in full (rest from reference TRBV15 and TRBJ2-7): DAMVIQNPRYQVTQFGKPVTLSCSQTLNHNVMYWYQQKSSQAPKLLFHYYDKDFNNEADTPDNFQSRRPNTSFCFLDIRSPGLGDTAMYLCATSRAVSQTYEQYFGPGTRLTVT.